The following is a TCR beta chain sequence with its context. V shed 5 bases and J 4 bases; nucleotides not matched to a gene: 4. Germline-derived CDR1 and CDR2 are SQVTM and ANQGSEA. CDR3 size: 12 residues. Time point reported: newly diagnosed GD, antithyroid drugs for less than 3 months. PBMC RNA was the source of the TCR library. Assembly of TCR beta libraries relied on iRepertoire HTBI primers together with Arm-PCR of CDR3 regions. TCRdb redid the calling of the multiplex PCR reads with MiXCR, one entry per CDR3 protein. The sample records approximately 350,000 distinct CDR3 sequences, over 15% being singletons. The sample belongs to a study of regulatory T cells in long-lasting Graves disease. These data also formed part of another study, on T cells in Graves' hyperthyroidism and ophthalmopathy. Per that paper: The study used the HTBI primer set for a first-round RT-PCR of the TCR CDR3.

The material sequenced was peripheral blood mononuclear cells (PBMCs), taken at new diagnosis, from a patient treated with antithyroid drugs. This chain joins TRBV29-1 and TRBJ2-5; 7 bases agree with TRBD1. The clonotype originates from a man aged 35 to 55 with Graves disease. CDR3 sequence: CSVKAGGETQYF. As DNA, the CDR3 is TGCAGCGTTAAAGCAGGGGGAGAGACCCAGTACTTC. The variable domain in full, with the rest retrieved from reference TRBV29-1 and TRBJ2-5, is SAVISQKPSRDICQRGTSLTIQCQVDSQVTMMFWYRQQPGQSLTLIATANQGSEATYESGFVIDKFPISRPNLTFSTLTVSNMSPEDSSIYLCSVKAGGETQYFGPGTRLLVL.